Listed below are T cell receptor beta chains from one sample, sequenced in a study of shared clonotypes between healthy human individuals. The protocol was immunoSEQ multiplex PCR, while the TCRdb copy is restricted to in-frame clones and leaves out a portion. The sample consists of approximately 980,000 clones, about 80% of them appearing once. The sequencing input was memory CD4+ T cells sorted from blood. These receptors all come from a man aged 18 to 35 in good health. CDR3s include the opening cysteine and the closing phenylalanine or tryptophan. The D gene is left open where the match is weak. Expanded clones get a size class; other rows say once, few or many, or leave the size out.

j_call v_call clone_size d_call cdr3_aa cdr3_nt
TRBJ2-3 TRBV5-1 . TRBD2 CASSPGLATDTQYF TGCGCCAGCAGCCCAGGACTAGCCACAGATACGCAGTATTTT
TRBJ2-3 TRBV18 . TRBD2 CASSAGTSGSGTDTQYF TGTGCCAGCTCAGCGGGGACTAGCGGGAGTGGCACAGATACGCAGTATTTT
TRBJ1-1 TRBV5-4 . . CASSLGQTGAFF TGTGCCAGCAGCCTTGGACAGACGGGAGCTTTCTTT
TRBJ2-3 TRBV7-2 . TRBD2 CASGIVSGAPTDTQYF TGTGCCAGCGGTATCGTTAGCGGGGCGCCTACAGATACGCAGTATTTT
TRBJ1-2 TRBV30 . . CAWSGQAANYGYTF TGTGCCTGGAGTGGGCAGGCTGCTAACTATGGCTACACCTTC
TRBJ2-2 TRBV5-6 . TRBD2 CASSLRTSGRANTGELFF TGTGCCAGCAGCTTGCGGACTAGCGGGCGAGCGAACACCGGGGAGCTGTTTTTT
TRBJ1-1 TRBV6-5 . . CASSYYEGMSEAFF TGTGCCAGCAGTTACTACGAGGGGATGTCTGAAGCTTTCTTT
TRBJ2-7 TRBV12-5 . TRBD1 CASGSNRGQISYEQYF TGTGCTAGTGGCTCGAACAGGGGTCAGATCTCCTACGAGCAGTACTTC
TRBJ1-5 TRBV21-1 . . CASSPRRTRPGNQPQHF TGTGCCAGCAGCCCTCGTCGCACTCGCCCAGGCAATCAGCCCCAGCATTTT
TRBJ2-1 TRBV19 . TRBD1 CASSLGGLGNEQFF TGTGCCAGTAGTTTAGGGGGCCTAGGCAATGAGCAGTTCTTC
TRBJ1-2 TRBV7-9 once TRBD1 CASSFPGQGSRGYTF TGTGCCAGCAGCTTCCCGGGACAGGGGTCTCGAGGCTACACCTTC